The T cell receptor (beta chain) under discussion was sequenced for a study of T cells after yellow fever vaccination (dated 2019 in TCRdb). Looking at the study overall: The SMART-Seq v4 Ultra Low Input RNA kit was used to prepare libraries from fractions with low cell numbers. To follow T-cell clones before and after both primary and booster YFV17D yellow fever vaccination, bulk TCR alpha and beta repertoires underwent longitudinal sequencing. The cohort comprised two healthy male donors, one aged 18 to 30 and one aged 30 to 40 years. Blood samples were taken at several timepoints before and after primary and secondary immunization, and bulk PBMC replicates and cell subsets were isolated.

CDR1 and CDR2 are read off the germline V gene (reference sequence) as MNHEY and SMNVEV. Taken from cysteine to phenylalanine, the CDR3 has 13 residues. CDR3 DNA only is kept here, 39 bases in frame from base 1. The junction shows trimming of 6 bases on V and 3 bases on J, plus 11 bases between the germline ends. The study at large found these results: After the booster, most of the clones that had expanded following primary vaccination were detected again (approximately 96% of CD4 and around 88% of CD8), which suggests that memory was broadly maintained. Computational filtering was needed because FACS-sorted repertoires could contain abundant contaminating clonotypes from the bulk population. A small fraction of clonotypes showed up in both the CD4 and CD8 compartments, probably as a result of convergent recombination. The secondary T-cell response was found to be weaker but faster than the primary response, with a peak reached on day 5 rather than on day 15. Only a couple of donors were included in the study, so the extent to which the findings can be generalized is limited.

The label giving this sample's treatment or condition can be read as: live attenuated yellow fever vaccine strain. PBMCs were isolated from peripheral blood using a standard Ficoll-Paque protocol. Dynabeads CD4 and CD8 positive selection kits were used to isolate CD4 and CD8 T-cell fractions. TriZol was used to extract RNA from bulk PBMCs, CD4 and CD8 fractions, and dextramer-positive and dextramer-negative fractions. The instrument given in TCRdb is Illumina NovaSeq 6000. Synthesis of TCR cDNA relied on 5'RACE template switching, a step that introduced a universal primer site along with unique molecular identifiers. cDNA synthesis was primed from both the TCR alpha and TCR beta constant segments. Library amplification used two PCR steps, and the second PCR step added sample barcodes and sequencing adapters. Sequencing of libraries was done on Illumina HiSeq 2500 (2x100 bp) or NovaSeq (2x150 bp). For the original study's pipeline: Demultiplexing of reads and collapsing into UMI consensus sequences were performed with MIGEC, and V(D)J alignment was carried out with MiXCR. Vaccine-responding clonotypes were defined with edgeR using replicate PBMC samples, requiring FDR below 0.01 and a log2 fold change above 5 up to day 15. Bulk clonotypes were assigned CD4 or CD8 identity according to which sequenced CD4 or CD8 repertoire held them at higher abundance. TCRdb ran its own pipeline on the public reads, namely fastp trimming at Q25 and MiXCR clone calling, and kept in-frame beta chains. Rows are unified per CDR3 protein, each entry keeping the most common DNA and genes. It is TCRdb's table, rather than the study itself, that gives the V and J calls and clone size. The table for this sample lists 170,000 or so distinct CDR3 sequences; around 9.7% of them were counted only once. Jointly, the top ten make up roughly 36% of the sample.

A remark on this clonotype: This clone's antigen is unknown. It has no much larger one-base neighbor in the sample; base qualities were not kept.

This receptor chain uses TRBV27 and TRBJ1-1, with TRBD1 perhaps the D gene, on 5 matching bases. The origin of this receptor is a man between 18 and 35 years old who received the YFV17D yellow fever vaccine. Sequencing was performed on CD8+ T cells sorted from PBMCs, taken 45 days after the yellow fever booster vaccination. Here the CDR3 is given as CASSVGADTEAFF. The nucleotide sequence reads TGTGCCAGCAGCGTCGGGGCCGACACTGAAGCTTTCTTT.